Below, 20 T cell receptor beta chains from the same sample are listed, as sequenced in a study of early T cells in non-severe SARS-CoV-2 infection. MiXCR, run by TCRdb on the 5' RACE reads, gives a single entry per CDR3 protein. The sample lists about 45,000 distinct CDR3 sequences, 11% occurring once. Source material: whole blood. These receptors were collected from an adult who was a healthcare worker with PCR-confirmed SARS-CoV-2 infection or an uninfected control (not recorded which).

This clonotype was detected ten times or more. The rearrangement joins TRBV6-2 or TRBV6-3 to TRBJ2-1, with 7 bases that match TRBD2. Per germline, CDR1 MNHEY and CDR2 SVGEGT. V gave up 6 bases and J gave up 7 bases; unmatched junction bases: 18. The CDR3 runs 17 residues. DNA for the CDR3: TGTGCCAGCAGCCGACTAGCAGTGGCCATCCCCTGGAATGAGCAGTTCTTC. Protein product: CASSRLAVAIPWNEQFF.

In this sample, this clonotype turned up many times. The chain is built from TRBV6-6 and TRBJ1-1; TRBD1 is a possible D gene (5 bases). Trimming cost V 6 bases and J 1 base, with 18 bases left between them. The germline gives CDR1 MNHNY, CDR2 SVGAGI (reference sequence). The CDR3 is 16 amino acids. In nucleotides, the CDR3 is TGTGCCAGCAGGAAAGGAGGGATGGGACCGAACACTGAAGCTTTCTTT. It translates to CASRKGGMGPNTEAFF.

This rearrangement joins TRBV29-1 to TRBJ1-3, with D unclear. The V and J ends lost 7 bases and 6 bases respectively, with 13 bases between them. The CDR3 covers 12 residues. Germline assignment: CDR1 SQVTM and CDR2 ANQGSEA. The CDR3, as DNA: TGCAGCGCCATGGTGACGGTAAACACCATATATTTT. It translates to CSAMVTVNTIYF.

This clonotype was recorded many times. The rearrangement joins TRBV7-2 to TRBJ1-1; D is unclear. The CDR3 loop spans 16 amino acids. CDR1 is SGHTA and CDR2 is FQGNSA in the germline V gene. The V end lost 1 base, the J end lost 1 base, and 13 bases lay between the germline ends. The CDR3 here is CASSLGHSTTNTEAFF. The CDR3 nucleotides read TGTGCCAGCAGCTTAGGTCACAGCACCACGAACACTGAAGCTTTCTTT.

This clonotype was picked up many times. The rearrangement uses TRBV28 and TRBJ1-1; 10 bases line up with TRBD1. Losses at the gene ends were 5 bases for V and 10 bases for J; bases not matched to a gene: 13. This CDR3 comprises 15 residues. From germline, CDR1 is MDHEN and CDR2 SYDVKM. CDR3 protein: CASSPPGTGASVAFF. CDR3 nucleotide sequence: TGTGCCAGCAGTCCCCCCGGGACAGGGGCCTCAGTAGCTTTCTTT.

In its sample, this clonotype was seen many times. The genes are TRBV28 and TRBJ1-3; D is possibly TRBD1 (5 bases). Germline V gene sequence: CDR1 MDHEN, CDR2 SYDVKM. Trimming cost V 5 bases and J 3 bases, with 17 bases left between them. This CDR3 comprises 16 residues. The CDR3 is CASSNPGRNFGNTIYF. Written as DNA, the CDR3 is TGTGCCAGCAGTAATCCGGGACGGAACTTTGGAAACACCATATATTTT.

This clonotype was detected many times. This chain links TRBV27 with TRBJ1-5; 7 positions match TRBD1. Germline V gives CDR1 MNHEY, CDR2 SMNVEV (reference sequence). The CDR3 extends over 15 amino acids. The junction had 8 bases not matched to a gene; V was cut back by 4 bases and J by 5 bases. CDR3 nucleotides: TGTGCCAGCAGTTCCGAGACAGGGCGCGATCAGCCCCAGCATTTT. Its protein product is CASSSETGRDQPQHF.

This clonotype came up a few times. The chain employs TRBV3-1 and TRBJ2-3, with 9 positions matching TRBD1. Germline V gene lookup returns CDR1 LGHDT and CDR2 YNNKEL (reference sequence). Trimming took 0 bases from V and 3 from J; bases not matched to a gene: 4. The CDR3 extends over 16 amino acids. The CDR3 here is CASSQDIGTGTDTQYF. Here the CDR3 DNA reads TGTGCCAGCAGCCAAGATATCGGGACAGGGACAGATACGCAGTATTTT.

There are a few counts of this clonotype. The chain links TRBV7-2 to TRBJ2-7, with 11 bases fitting TRBD2. CDR1 and CDR2 from the germline V gene are SGHTA and FQGNSA. This CDR3 is 17 amino acids long. The V and J ends lost 5 bases and 7 bases, in that order; junction bases with no gene match: 16. CDR3 nucleotides: TGTGCCAGCAGCACGCAACGCGGGACTAGCGGCCCTTTAGAGCAGTACTTC. This codes for CASSTQRGTSGPLEQYF.

This clonotype has ten or more counts. The gene calls are TRBV7-2 and TRBJ2-7, with TRBD2 identical over 15 bases. The CDR3 is made up of 17 amino acids. V gave up 5 bases and J gave up 7 bases; unmatched junction bases: 12. Germline lookup yields CDR1 SGHTA and CDR2 FQGNSA. CDR3 coding DNA: TGTGCCAGCAGCCTACCCCAGGGACTAGCGGGAGGAGGGGAGCAGTACTTC. Its translation is CASSLPQGLAGGGEQYF. Looking up the rest from reference TRBV7-2 and TRBJ2-7 gives the full variable domain: GAGVSQSPSNKVTEKGKDVELRCDPISGHTALYWYRQSLGQGLEFLIYFQGNSAPDKSGLPSDRFSAERTGGSVSTLTIQRTQQEDSAVYLCASSLPQGLAGGGEQYFGPGTRLTVT.

In its sample, this clonotype was seen many times. J is TRBJ2-7 and V is TRBV5-6, with D possibly being TRBD2 (6 bases). The V gene lost 4 bases and the J gene lost 3 bases, with 8 bases spanning the gap. Germline V gives CDR1 SGHDT, CDR2 YYEEEE. CDR3 length equals 12 residues. CDR3 region: CASSPGDYEQYF. The DNA for the CDR3 is TGTGCCAGCAGCCCGGGGGACTACGAGCAGTACTTC. The full variable domain, with the rest looked up from reference TRBV5-6 and TRBJ2-7, is DAGVTQSPTHLIKTRGQQVTLRCSPKSGHDTVSWYQQALGQGPQFIFQYYEEEERQRGNFPDRFSGHQFPNYSSELNVNALLLGDSALYLCASSPGDYEQYFGPGTRLTVT.

Only a few counts were recorded for this clonotype. The chain joins TRBV29-1 to TRBJ2-1; D remains ambiguous. From germline, CDR1 is SQVTM and CDR2 ANQGSEA. V lost 4 bases and J lost 6, with 7 bases in between. The length of the CDR3 is 11 residues. The CDR3 bases are TGCAGCGTTGCTTCAGTCAATGAGCAGTTCTTC. Encoded protein: CSVASVNEQFF.

This clonotype was counted at least ten times. The chain combines TRBV19 with TRBJ2-3, with 10 bases that match TRBD2. There are 15 residues in the CDR3. V lost 2 bases and J lost 7; bases outside the gene matches: 6. Germline values: CDR1 LNHDA, CDR2 SQIVND (reference sequence). CDR3 protein: CASSISGRALHTQYF. The CDR3 DNA is TGTGCCAGTAGTATAAGCGGGAGGGCCCTCCATACGCAGTATTTT.

The genes are TRBV12-3 or TRBV12-4 and TRBJ2-4; 7 bases fit TRBD1. Trimming at V came to 5 bases and at J to 6 bases, leaving 7 bases not matched to a gene. CDR3 length: 14 amino acids. The CDR3 loop is CASSPDRVGNIQYF. DNA for the CDR3: TGTGCCAGCAGTCCCGACAGGGTTGGAAACATTCAGTACTTC.

The CDR3 spells CSAIPPTGGTDTQYF. The CDR3 DNA reads TGCAGTGCTATTCCCCCCACAGGGGGGACAGATACGCAGTATTTT. This rearrangement joins TRBV20-1 to TRBJ2-3, with 8 bases lining up with TRBD1. The germline V gene encodes CDR1 DFQATT and CDR2 SNEGSKA (reference sequence). This CDR3 spans 15 amino acids. Trimming cost V 4 bases and J 3 bases; bases outside gene matches: 9.

In this sample, this clonotype turned up a few times. The chain links TRBV7-9 to TRBJ2-1, with D possibly being TRBD1 (6 bases). Looked up from germline, CDR1 is SEHNR and CDR2 is FQNEAQ (reference sequence). V gave up 10 bases and J gave up 8 bases, with 12 bases separating them. The CDR3 is 11 residues long. The CDR3 here is CATTRTDEQFF. The CDR3, as DNA: TGTGCCACCACGAGGACAGATGAGCAGTTCTTC.

This clonotype was seen at least ten times. This rearrangement joins TRBV28 to TRBJ2-5, with D possibly TRBD2 on 6 matching bases. CDR1 and CDR2 (germline): MDHEN, SYDVKM. This CDR3 is built from 15 residues. V was cut by 8 bases and J by 1 base, with 17 bases left in between. CDR3 amino acids: CASSKASGGQETQYF. Written as DNA, the CDR3 is TGTGCCAGCTCAAAAGCGTCCGGGGGCCAAGAGACCCAGTACTTC.

This chain links TRBV12-3 or TRBV12-4 with TRBJ1-1; the D is unclear. The CDR3 extends over 15 amino acids. V gave up 0 bases and J gave up 4 bases, with 12 bases separating them. The CDR3 DNA reads TGTGCCAGCAGTTTAGCGCGACGACCTCGCACTGAAGCTTTCTTT. Protein: CASSLARRPRTEAFF.

This clonotype occurred many times. The genes are TRBV6-1 and TRBJ1-1, with 7 bases lining up with TRBD1. The CDR3 is 12 amino acids. V trimming: 0 bases; J trimming: 11 bases; junction bases outside the gene matches: 3. The germline V gene has CDR1 MNHNS and CDR2 SASEGT. CDR3 DNA: TGTGCCAGCAGTGAAGCCTCAGGGGGGGCTTTCTTT. Its translation: CASSEASGGAFF.

This clonotype has just a few counts. This sequence joins TRBV28 and TRBJ1-1; TRBD1 might be the D (6 bases). V was trimmed by 6 bases and J by 4 bases, leaving 12 bases between them. Per germline, CDR1 MDHEN and CDR2 SYDVKM. The CDR3 contains 13 residues. CDR3 nucleotides: TGTGCCAGCAGCCCGGGGGCTATCACTGAAGCTTTCTTT. Translated, it gives CASSPGAITEAFF.